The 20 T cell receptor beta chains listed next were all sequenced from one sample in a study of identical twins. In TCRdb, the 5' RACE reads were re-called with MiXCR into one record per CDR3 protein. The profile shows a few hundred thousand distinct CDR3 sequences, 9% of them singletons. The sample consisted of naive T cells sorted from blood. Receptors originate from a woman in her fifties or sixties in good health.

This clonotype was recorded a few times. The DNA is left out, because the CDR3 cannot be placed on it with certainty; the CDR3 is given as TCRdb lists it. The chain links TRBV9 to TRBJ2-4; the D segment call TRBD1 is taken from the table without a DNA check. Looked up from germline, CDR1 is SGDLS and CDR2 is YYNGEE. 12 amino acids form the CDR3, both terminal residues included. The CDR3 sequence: CASSVGWGSPSF.

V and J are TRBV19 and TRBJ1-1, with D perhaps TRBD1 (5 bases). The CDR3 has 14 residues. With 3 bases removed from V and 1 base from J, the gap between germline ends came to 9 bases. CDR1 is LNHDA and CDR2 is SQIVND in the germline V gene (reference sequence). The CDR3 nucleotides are TGTGCCAGTAGTATGGGACGGAGGAACACTGAAGCTTTCTTT. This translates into CASSMGRRNTEAFF.

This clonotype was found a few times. DNA of the CDR3: TGCAGTGCTAGACCCGAGTGGGCAGGAAATTCACCCCTCCACTTT. This sequence encodes CSARPEWAGNSPLHF. V is TRBV20-1 and J is TRBJ1-6; no clear D. CDR1 and CDR2 from the germline V gene are DFQATT and SNEGSKA (reference sequence). Trimming cost V 2 bases and J 7 bases, with 15 bases left between them. The CDR3 loop spans 15 amino acids.

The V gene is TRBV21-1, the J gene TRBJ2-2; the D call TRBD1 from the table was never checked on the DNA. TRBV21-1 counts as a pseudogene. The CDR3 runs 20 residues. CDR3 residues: CASSKGVRSWDISNTGELFF. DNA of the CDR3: TGTGCCAGCAGCAAAGGGGTAAGGTCATGGGACATCTCGAACACCGGGGAGCTGTTTTTT.

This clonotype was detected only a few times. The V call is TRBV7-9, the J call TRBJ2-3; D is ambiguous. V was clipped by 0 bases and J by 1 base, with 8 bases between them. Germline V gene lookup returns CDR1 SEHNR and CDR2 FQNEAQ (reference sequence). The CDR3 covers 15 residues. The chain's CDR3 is CASSLAEQRTDTQYF. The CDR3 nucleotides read TGTGCCAGCAGCTTAGCGGAGCAGCGCACAGATACGCAGTATTTT.

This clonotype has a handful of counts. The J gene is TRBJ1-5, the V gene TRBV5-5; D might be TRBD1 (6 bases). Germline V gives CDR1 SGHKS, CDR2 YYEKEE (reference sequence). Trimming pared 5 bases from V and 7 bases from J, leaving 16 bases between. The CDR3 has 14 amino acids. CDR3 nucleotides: TGTGCCAGCAGTTCTACAGGGTCATGGCAGCCCCAGCATTTT. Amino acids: CASSSTGSWQPQHF.

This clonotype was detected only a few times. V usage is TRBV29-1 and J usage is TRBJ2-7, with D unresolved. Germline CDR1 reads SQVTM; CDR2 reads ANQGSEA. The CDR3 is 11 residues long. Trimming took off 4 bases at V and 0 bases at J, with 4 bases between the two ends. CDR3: CSVAVSYEQYF. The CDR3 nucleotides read TGCAGCGTTGCGGTCTCCTACGAGCAGTACTTC.

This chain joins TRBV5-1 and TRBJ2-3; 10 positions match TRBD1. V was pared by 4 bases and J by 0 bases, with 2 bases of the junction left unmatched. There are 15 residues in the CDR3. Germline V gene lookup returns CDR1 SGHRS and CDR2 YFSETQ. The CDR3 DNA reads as TGCGCCAGCAGCCCGGGACAGGGGAGCACAGATACGCAGTATTTT. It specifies CASSPGQGSTDTQYF.

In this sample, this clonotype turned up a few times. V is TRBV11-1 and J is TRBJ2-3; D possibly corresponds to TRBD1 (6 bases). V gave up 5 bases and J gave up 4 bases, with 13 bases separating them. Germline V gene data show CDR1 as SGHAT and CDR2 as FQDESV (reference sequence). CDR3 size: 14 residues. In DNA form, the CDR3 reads TGTGCCAGCAGCACAGGGCTCAGCGCAGATACGCAGTATTTT. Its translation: CASSTGLSADTQYF.

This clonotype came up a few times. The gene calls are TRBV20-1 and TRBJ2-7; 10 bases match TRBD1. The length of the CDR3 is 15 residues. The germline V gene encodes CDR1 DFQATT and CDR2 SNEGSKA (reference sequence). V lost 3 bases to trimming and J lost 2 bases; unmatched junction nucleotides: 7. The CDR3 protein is CSASRDRGRAYEQYF. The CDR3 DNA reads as TGCAGTGCTAGCCGGGACAGGGGCCGCGCCTACGAGCAGTACTTC.

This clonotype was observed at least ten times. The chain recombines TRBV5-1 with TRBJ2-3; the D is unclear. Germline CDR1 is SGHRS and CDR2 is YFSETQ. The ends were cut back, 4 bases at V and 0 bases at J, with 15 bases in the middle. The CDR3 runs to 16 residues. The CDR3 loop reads CASSRRPADSTDTQYF. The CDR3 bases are TGCGCCAGCAGCCGCCGACCCGCAGACAGCACAGATACGCAGTATTTT. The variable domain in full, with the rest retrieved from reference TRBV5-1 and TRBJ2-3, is KAGVTQTPRYLIKTRGQQVTLSCSPISGHRSVSWYQQTPGQGLQFLFEYFSETQRNKGNFPGRFSGRQFSNSRSEMNVSTLELGDSALYLCASSRRPADSTDTQYFGPGTRLTVL.

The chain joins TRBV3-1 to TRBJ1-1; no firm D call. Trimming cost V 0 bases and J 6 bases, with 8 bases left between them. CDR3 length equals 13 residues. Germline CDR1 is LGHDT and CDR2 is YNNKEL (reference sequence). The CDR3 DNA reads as TGTGCCAGCAGCCAAGACGTGGGAGCTGAAGCTTTCTTT. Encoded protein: CASSQDVGAEAFF. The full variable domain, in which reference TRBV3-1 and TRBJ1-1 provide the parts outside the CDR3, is DTAVSQTPKYLVTQMGNDKSIKCEQNLGHDTMYWYKQDSKKFLKIMFSYNNKELIINETVPNRFSPKSPDKAHLNLHINSLELGDSAVYFCASSQDVGAEAFFGQGTRLTVV.

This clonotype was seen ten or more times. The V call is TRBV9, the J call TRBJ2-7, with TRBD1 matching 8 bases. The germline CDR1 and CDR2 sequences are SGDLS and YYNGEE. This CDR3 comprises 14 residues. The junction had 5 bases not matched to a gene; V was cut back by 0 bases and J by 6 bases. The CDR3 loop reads CASSVVDRGREQYF. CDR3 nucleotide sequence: TGTGCCAGCAGCGTAGTTGACAGGGGTCGCGAGCAGTACTTC. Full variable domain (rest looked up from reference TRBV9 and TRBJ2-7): DSGVTQTPKHLITATGQRVTLRCSPRSGDLSVYWYQQSLDQGLQFLIQYYNGEERAKGNILERFSAQQFPDLHSELNLSSLELGDSALYFCASSVVDRGREQYFGPGTRLTVT.

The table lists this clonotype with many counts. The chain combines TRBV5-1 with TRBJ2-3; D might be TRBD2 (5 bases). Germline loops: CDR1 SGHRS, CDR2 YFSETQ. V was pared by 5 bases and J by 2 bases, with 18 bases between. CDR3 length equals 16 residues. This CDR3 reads CASRRVTRRDTDTQYF. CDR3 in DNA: TGCGCCAGCAGACGAGTCACTAGACGAGACACAGATACGCAGTATTTT.

As DNA, the CDR3 is TGTGCCAGCAGCCTCCACCCAGTGAACACTGAAGCTTTCTTT. Translation: CASSLHPVNTEAFF. The chain has TRBV14 and TRBJ1-1; D uncertain. Germline V gene sequence: CDR1 SGHDN, CDR2 FVKESK. CDR3 length: 14 amino acids. Trimming took 4 bases from V and 0 from J, leaving 9 bases between them.

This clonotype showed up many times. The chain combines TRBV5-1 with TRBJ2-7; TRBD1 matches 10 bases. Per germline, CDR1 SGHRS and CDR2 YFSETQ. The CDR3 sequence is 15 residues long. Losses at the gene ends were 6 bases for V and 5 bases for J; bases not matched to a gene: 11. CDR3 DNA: TGCGCCAGCACCTCACCGGGACAGGGGAACAACGAGCAGTACTTC. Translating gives CASTSPGQGNNEQYF.

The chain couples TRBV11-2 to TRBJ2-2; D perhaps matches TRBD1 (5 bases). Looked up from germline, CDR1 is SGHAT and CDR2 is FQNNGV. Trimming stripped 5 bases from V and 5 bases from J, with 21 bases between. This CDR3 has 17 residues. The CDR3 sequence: CASSPPPIGVKTGELFF. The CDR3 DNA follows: TGTGCCAGCAGCCCTCCACCTATAGGGGTGAAAACCGGGGAGCTGTTTTTT.

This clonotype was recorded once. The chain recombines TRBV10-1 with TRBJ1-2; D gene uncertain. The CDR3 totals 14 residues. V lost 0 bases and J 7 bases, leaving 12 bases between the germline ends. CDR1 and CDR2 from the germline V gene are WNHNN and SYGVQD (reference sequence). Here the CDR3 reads CASSESLNSGGYTF. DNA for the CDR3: TGCGCCAGCAGTGAGTCTTTAAATTCTGGTGGCTACACCTTC.

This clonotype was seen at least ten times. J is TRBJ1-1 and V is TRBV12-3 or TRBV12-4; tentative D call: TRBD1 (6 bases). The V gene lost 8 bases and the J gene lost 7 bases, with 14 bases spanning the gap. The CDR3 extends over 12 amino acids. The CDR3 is CASGRDTVEAFF. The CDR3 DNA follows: TGTGCCAGCGGGAGGGACACTGTTGAAGCTTTCTTT.

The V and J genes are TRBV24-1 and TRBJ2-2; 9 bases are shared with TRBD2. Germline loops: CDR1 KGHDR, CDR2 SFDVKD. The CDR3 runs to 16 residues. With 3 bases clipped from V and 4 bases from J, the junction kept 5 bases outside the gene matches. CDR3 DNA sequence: TGTGCCACCAGTGATCGGATTAGCGGGAGCACCGGGGAGCTGTTTTTT. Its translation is CATSDRISGSTGELFF.